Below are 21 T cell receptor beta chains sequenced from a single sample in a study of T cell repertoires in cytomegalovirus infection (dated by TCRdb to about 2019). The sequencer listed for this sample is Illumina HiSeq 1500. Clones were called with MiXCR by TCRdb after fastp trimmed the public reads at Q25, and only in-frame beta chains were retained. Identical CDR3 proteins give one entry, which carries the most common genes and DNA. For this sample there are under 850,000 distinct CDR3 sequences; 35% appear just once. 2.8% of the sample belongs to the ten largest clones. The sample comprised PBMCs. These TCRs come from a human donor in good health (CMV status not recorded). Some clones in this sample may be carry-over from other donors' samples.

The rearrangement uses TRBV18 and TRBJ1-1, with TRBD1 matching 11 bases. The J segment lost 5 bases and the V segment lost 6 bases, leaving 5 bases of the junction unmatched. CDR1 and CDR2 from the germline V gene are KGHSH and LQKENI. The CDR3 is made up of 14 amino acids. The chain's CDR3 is CASSPGQGVTEAFF. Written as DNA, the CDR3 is TGTGCCAGCTCCCCGGGACAGGGGGTAACTGAAGCTTTCTTT.

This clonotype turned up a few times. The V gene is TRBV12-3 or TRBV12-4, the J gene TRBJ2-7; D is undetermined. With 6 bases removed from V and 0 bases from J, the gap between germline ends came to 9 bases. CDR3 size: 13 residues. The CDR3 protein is CASRDVHSYEQYF. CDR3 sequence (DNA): TGTGCCAGCAGGGACGTACACTCCTACGAGCAGTACTTC.

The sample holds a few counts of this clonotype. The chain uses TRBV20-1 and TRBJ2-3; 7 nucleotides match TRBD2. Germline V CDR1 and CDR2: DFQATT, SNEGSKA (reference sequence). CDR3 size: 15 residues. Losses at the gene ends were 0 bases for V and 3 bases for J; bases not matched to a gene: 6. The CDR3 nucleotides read TGCAGTGCTAGAGATCGCGGGAGCGGAACAGATACGCAGTATTTT. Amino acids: CSARDRGSGTDTQYF.

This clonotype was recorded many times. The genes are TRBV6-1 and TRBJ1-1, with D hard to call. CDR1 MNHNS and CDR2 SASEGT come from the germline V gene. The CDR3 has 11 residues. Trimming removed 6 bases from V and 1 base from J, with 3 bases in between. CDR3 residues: CASRQNTEAFF. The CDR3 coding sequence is TGTGCCAGCAGACAGAACACTGAAGCTTTCTTT.

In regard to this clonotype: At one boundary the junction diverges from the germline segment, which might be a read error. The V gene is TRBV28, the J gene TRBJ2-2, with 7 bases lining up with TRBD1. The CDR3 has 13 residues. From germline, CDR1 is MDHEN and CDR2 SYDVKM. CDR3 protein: CDSWDRNTGELFF. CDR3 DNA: TGTGACAGCTGGGACAGAAACACCGGGGAGCTGTTTTTT. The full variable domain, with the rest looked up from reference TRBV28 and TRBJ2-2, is DVKVTQSSRYLVKRTGEKVFLECVQDMDHENMFWYRQDPGLGLRLIYFSYDVKMKEKGDIPEGYSVSREKKERFSLILESASTNQTSMYLCDSWDRNTGELFFGEGSRLTVL.

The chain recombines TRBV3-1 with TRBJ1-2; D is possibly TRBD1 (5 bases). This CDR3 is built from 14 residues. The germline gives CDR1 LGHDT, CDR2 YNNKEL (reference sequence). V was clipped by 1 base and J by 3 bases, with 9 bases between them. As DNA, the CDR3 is TGTGCCAGCAGCCAAGTAGGGACGGACTATGGCTACACCTTC. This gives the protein CASSQVGTDYGYTF.

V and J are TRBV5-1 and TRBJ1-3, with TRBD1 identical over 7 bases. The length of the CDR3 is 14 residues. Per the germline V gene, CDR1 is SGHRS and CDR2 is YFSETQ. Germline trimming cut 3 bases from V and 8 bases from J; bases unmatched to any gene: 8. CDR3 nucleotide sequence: TGCGCCAGCAGCTCCTCCGGACAGGTGGACACCATATATTTT. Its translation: CASSSSGQVDTIYF.

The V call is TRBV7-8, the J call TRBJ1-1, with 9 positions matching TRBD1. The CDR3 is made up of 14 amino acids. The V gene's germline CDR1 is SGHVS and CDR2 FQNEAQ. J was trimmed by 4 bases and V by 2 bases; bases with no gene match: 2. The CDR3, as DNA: TGTGCCAGCAGCTTAAGACAGGGGGTCACTGAAGCTTTCTTT. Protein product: CASSLRQGVTEAFF. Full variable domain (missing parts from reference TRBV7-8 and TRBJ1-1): GAGVSQSPRYKVAKRGQDVALRCDPISGHVSLFWYQQALGQGPEFLTYFQNEAQLDKSGLPSDRFFAERPEGSVSTLKIQRTQQEDSAVYLCASSLRQGVTEAFFGQGTRLTVV.

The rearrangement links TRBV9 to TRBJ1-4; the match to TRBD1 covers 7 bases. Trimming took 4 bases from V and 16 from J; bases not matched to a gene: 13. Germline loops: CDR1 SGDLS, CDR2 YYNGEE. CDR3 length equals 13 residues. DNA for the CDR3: TGTGCCAGCAGCCGTCAGGTTACGGGACAGACGTTTTTT. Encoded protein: CASSRQVTGQTFF.

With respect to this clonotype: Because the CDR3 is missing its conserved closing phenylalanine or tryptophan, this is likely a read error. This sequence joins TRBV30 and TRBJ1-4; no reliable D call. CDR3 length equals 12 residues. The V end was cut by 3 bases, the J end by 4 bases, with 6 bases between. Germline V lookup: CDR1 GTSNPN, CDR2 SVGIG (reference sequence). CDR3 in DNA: TGTGCCTGGAGACAAAGTAATGAAAAACTGTTTTGT. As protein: CAWRQSNEKLFC.

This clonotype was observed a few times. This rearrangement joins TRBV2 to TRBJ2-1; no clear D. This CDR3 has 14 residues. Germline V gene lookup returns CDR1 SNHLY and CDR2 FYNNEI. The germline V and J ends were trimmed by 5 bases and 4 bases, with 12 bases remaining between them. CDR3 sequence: CASSLLPSYNEQFF. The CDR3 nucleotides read TGTGCCAGCAGTTTACTTCCATCTTACAATGAGCAGTTCTTC.

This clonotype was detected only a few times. CDR3 in DNA: TGCAGCGTTGCTACAGGGATTTACGCAACTAATGAAAAACTGTTTTTT. Protein: CSVATGIYATNEKLFF. The chain joins TRBV29-1 to TRBJ1-4; TRBD1 might be the D (6 bases). The CDR3 length is 16 residues. V lost 4 bases, J lost 0 bases, and 15 bases lay in between. Germline assignment: CDR1 SQVTM and CDR2 ANQGSEA.

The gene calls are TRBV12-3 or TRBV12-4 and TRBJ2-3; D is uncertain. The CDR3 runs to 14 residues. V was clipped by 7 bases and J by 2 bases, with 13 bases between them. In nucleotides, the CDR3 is TGTGCCAGCACATCGCTTTTCCTCACAGATACGCAGTATTTT. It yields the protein CASTSLFLTDTQYF.

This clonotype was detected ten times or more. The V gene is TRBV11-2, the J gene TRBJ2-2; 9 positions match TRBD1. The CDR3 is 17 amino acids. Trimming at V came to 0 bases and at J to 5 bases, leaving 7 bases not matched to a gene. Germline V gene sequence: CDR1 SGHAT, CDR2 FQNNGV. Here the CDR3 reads CASSLDADRGRTGELFF. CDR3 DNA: TGTGCCAGCAGCTTAGATGCGGACAGGGGTAGGACCGGGGAGCTGTTTTTT.

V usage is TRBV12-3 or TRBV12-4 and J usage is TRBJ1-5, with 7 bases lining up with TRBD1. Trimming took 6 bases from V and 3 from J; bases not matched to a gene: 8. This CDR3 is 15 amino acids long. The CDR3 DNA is TGTGCCAGCAGCATCCGGGACAGTGCCAATCAGCCCCAGCATTTT. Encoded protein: CASSIRDSANQPQHF.

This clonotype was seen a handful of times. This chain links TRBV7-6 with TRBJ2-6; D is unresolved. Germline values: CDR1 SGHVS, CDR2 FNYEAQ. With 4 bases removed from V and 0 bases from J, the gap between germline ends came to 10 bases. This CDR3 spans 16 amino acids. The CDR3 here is CASSSLGSSGANVLTF. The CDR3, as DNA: TGTGCCAGCAGCTCCCTAGGTAGCTCTGGGGCCAACGTCCTGACTTTC.

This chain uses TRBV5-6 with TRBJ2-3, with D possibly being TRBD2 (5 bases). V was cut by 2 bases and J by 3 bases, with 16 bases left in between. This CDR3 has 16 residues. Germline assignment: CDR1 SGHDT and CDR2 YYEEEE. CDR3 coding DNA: TGTGCCAGCAGCTTAGTACCGGGATTAGGGACAGATACGCAGTATTTT. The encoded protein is CASSLVPGLGTDTQYF.

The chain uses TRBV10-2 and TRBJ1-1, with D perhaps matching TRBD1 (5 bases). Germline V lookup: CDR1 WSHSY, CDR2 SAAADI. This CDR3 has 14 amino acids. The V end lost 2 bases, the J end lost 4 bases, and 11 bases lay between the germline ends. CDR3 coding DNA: TGCGCCAGCAGTGAGCCGAGGGGTAGCACTGAAGCTTTCTTT. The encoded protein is CASSEPRGSTEAFF.

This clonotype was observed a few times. The CDR3: CASSSRQGFGNTIYF. CDR3 bases: TGTGCCAGCAGCTCCAGACAGGGGTTCGGAAACACCATATATTTT. The chain is built from TRBV7-6 and TRBJ1-3; 8 nucleotides match TRBD1. Trimming cost V 4 bases and J 4 bases; bases outside gene matches: 6. CDR1 SGHVS and CDR2 FNYEAQ come from the germline V gene. The CDR3 runs 15 residues.

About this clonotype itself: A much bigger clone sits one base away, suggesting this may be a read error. The CDR3 nucleotides are TGCAGCGACAACTCTTATACGGGAGGGTTCGGGAAGACCCAGTACTTC. Amino acids: CSDNSYTGGFGKTQYF. The chain uses TRBV20-1 and TRBJ2-5; TRBD2 aligns across 8 bases. The CDR3 runs to 16 residues. Germline lookup yields CDR1 DFQATT and CDR2 SNEGSKA (reference sequence).

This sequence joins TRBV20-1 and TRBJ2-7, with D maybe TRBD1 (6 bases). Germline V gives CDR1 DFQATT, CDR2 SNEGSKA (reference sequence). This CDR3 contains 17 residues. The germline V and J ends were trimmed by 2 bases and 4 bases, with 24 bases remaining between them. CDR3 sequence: CSARHTPGTRVLYEQYF. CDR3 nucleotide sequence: TGCAGTGCTAGACATACTCCCGGGACACGGGTTTTGTACGAGCAGTACTTC.